This is a list of T cell receptor beta chains from one sample in a study of blood T cell repertoires in COVID-19. Some clones are missing from TCRdb's copy, which holds only in-frame ones; the method was immunoSEQ multiplex PCR. The table shows 200,000 to 300,000 clones, with around 88% occurring only once. Input material: PBMCs or T cells enriched from blood (not recorded which). The receptors were gathered from a woman aged 40 to 50 with acute COVID-19. Each CDR3 is given with its conserved first and last residue. D genes are given only for firm matches. Clone sizes are given selectively: once, few, many, or a class where the clone is expanded.

CDR3 protein | CDR3 DNA | J gene | V gene | D gene | clone size
CASSGMGQNTEAFF | TGTGCCAGCAGTGGGATGGGCCAGAACACTGAAGCTTTCTTT | TRBJ1-1 | TRBV2 | NA | NA
CAWDRGDIEKLFF | TGTGCCTGGGACAGGGGAGATATTGAAAAACTGTTTTTT | TRBJ1-4 | TRBV30 | TRBD1 | NA
CASSLNRDASDYGYTF | TGCGCCAGCAGCCTAAATCGGGACGCTAGCGACTATGGCTACACCTTC | TRBJ1-2 | TRBV4-1 | NA | NA
CASSYSSGPGNTIYF | TGTGCCAGCAGTTACTCGTCAGGGCCCGGAAACACCATATATTTT | TRBJ1-3 | TRBV6-5 | NA | NA
CASSLGQGLSGANVLTF | TGTGCCAGCAGCTTGGGACAGGGCCTCTCTGGGGCCAACGTCCTGACTTTC | TRBJ2-6 | TRBV7-9 | TRBD1 | NA
CSVEDSNQPQHF | TGCAGCGTAGAGGATAGCAATCAGCCCCAGCATTTT | TRBJ1-5 | TRBV29-1 | NA | NA
CASSPYRENTEAFF | TGTGCCAGCAGTCCTTACCGGGAGAACACTGAAGCTTTCTTT | TRBJ1-1 | TRBV27 | NA | NA
CAWSAGSGTDTQYF | TGTGCCTGGAGTGCAGGTAGCGGCACAGATACGCAGTATTTT | TRBJ2-3 | TRBV30 | NA | NA
CASSYLGQGKTNYGYTF | TGTGCCAGCAGTTACCTGGGACAGGGGAAAACAAACTATGGCTACACCTTC | TRBJ1-2 | TRBV27 | TRBD1 | NA
CASKTEGQYGYTF | TGTGCCAGCAAAACGGAGGGACAGTATGGCTACACCTTC | TRBJ1-2 | TRBV19 | TRBD1 | NA
CAWSVRGLSYGYTF | TGTGCCTGGAGTGTACGGGGGTTGAGCTATGGCTACACCTTC | TRBJ1-2 | TRBV30 | NA | NA
CASRQRAGVHEQFF | TGTGCCAGCAGGCAGCGAGCGGGAGTCCATGAGCAGTTCTTC | TRBJ2-1 | TRBV27 | TRBD2 | NA
CASSVSPDFRNQPQHF | TGTGCCAGCAGCGTGAGCCCGGACTTTCGGAATCAGCCCCAGCATTTT | TRBJ1-5 | TRBV9 | NA | NA
CASSLGEREGPGEQYF | TGTGCCAGCAGCTTAGGCGAACGGGAGGGCCCTGGAGAGCAGTACTTC | TRBJ2-7 | TRBV13 | TRBD2 | NA
CASATTAYYSPLHF | TGTGCCAGTGCTACAACAGCATATTACTCACCCCTCCACTTT | TRBJ1-6 | TRBV19 | NA | NA
CASSLRGLNTEAFF | TGTGCCAGCAGCTTAAGGGGGTTGAACACTGAAGCTTTCTTT | TRBJ1-1 | TRBV7-2 | NA | NA
CASSEPAQTEQYF | TGTGCCAGCAGTGAACCAGCGCAGACCGAGCAGTACTTC | TRBJ2-7 | TRBV6-1 | NA | NA
CASSPFGGGNYNEQFF | TGTGCCAGCTCACCATTTGGGGGGGGGAACTACAATGAGCAGTTCTTC | TRBJ2-1 | TRBV18 | TRBD2 | NA
CASSVEDSSYNEQFF | TGTGCCAGCAGCGTAGAGGACAGCTCCTACAATGAGCAGTTCTTC | TRBJ2-1 | TRBV9 | NA | NA
CASSPETVNTEAFF | TGTGCCAGCAGTCCCGAGACAGTGAACACTGAAGCTTTCTTT | TRBJ1-1 | TRBV2 | NA | NA
CSATGRGAMSTEAFF | TGCAGCGCCACTGGGAGGGGCGCGATGAGCACTGAAGCTTTCTTT | TRBJ1-1 | TRBV29-1 | NA | once
CASSQLGQDSYEQYF | TGCGCCAGCAGCCAGCTGGGGCAGGACTCCTACGAGCAGTACTTC | TRBJ2-7 | TRBV4-1 | NA | few
CASSQTGGTEAFF | TGTGCCAGCAGCCAAACCGGAGGCACTGAAGCTTTCTTT | TRBJ1-1 | TRBV7-9 | NA | NA
CAWTQGNTIYF | TGTGCCTGGACACAGGGAAACACCATATATTTT | TRBJ1-3 | TRBV30 | NA | once
CASSSGLHKETQYF | TGTGCCAGCAGCTCCGGACTCCACAAAGAGACCCAGTACTTC | TRBJ2-5 | TRBV11-2 | NA | NA
CASSPRQGDTGELFF | TGTGCCAGCAGCCCCCGACAGGGAGACACCGGGGAGCTGTTTTTT | TRBJ2-2 | TRBV11-2 | TRBD1 | NA
CSVEGVLASDTQYF | TGCAGCGTTGAAGGGGTGCTAGCTTCAGATACGCAGTATTTT | TRBJ2-3 | TRBV29-1 | NA | NA
CASSNPQGVAPPRETQYF | TGTGCCAGCAGCAACCCCCAGGGGGTTGCCCCACCCAGGGAGACCCAGTACTTC | TRBJ2-5 | TRBV21-1 | NA | NA
CASSLRQETQYF | TGTGCCAGCTCACTCCGCCAAGAGACCCAGTACTTC | TRBJ2-5 | TRBV18 | NA | NA
CASSLWTHMNTEAFF | TGTGCCAGCAGCCTCTGGACACACATGAACACTGAAGCTTTCTTT | TRBJ1-1 | TRBV28 | NA | NA
CSASRDRSNEQFF | TGCAGTGCTAGTCGGGACAGGAGTAATGAGCAGTTCTTC | TRBJ2-1 | TRBV20-1 | TRBD1 | NA
CASSRTIRQGLHGYTF | TGCGCCAGCAGCAGAACCATTCGCCAGGGCCTGCATGGCTACACCTTC | TRBJ1-2 | TRBV4-1 | NA | once
CASSLGSGVIYGYTF | TGTGCCAGCAGTTTAGGGTCGGGAGTTATCTATGGCTACACCTTC | TRBJ1-2 | TRBV28 | NA | NA
CATSIGGNYGYTF | TGTGCCACCAGTATTGGAGGGAACTATGGCTACACCTTC | TRBJ1-2 | TRBV24-1 | NA | NA
CASSTPGLAGNEQYF | TGTGCCAGTAGTACACCGGGACTAGCGGGAAACGAGCAGTACTTC | TRBJ2-7 | TRBV19 | TRBD2 | NA
CASSSESLAGEWQETQYF | TGTGCCAGCAGCTCAGAGAGCCTAGCGGGAGAGTGGCAAGAGACCCAGTACTTC | TRBJ2-5 | TRBV11-3 | TRBD2 | NA
CASSLQGADEQFF | TGTGCCAGCAGCCTACAGGGGGCCGATGAGCAGTTCTTC | TRBJ2-1 | TRBV9 | TRBD1 | NA
CASSLMGASGRSPLHF | TGTGCCAGCAGCTTAATGGGGGCGTCCGGTCGGTCACCCCTCCACTTT | TRBJ1-6 | TRBV5-4 | NA | NA
CASSSRGINYGYTF | TGTGCCAGCAGCTCTAGGGGGATCAACTATGGCTACACCTTC | TRBJ1-2 | TRBV6-5 | NA | once
CASSADRVGNYGYTF | TGTGCCAGCAGTGCTGACAGGGTGGGTAACTATGGCTACACCTTC | TRBJ1-2 | TRBV2 | TRBD1 | NA
CASSLGFGPYEQYF | TGTGCCAGCAGCTTAGGGTTTGGGCCCTACGAGCAGTACTTC | TRBJ2-7 | TRBV7-2 | NA | few
CASSPSGTHTGELFF | TGTGCCAGCAGCCCCTCCGGGACACACACCGGGGAGCTGTTTTTT | TRBJ2-2 | TRBV5-4 | NA | NA
CATSDRDRGRTGELFF | TGTGCCACCAGTGACCGTGACAGGGGGAGGACCGGGGAGCTGTTTTTT | TRBJ2-2 | TRBV24-1 | TRBD1 | NA
CASSLPGRNQPQHF | TGTGCCAGCAGCTTGCCAGGGCGAAATCAGCCCCAGCATTTT | TRBJ1-5 | TRBV7-9 | NA | NA
CASSVAPGSGGNSPLHF | TGTGCCAGCAGCGTAGCCCCAGGATCCGGGGGGAATTCACCCCTCCACTTT | TRBJ1-6 | TRBV9 | NA | NA
CASSVRGRNDEQFF | TGTGCCAGCAGCGTCCGTGGGAGAAATGATGAGCAGTTCTTC | TRBJ2-1 | TRBV9 | NA | NA
CASSLDRGGAQHF | TGTGCCAGCAGCCTTGACAGGGGAGGAGCCCAGCATTTT | TRBJ1-5 | TRBV27 | TRBD1 | NA
CASSLRTAGGRGGYTF | TGTGCCAGCAGCCTTCGGACAGCTGGCGGTCGCGGGGGCTACACCTTC | TRBJ1-2 | TRBV3-1/TRBV3-2 | NA | NA
CASSNLYTGDRNTEAFF | TGTGCCAGCAGCAATTTATATACAGGGGACAGGAACACTGAAGCTTTCTTT | TRBJ1-1 | TRBV4-2 | TRBD1 | NA
CATDPGQGFPNEKLFF | TGTGCCACCGACCCGGGACAGGGGTTTCCTAATGAAAAACTGTTTTTT | TRBJ1-4 | TRBV28 | TRBD1 | NA
CASSQNRGPLNTEAFF | TGTGCCAGCAGCCAAAACAGGGGGCCCCTGAACACTGAAGCTTTCTTT | TRBJ1-1 | TRBV27 | TRBD1 | NA
CASSTIQGPEAFF | TGTGCCAGCAGCACCATACAGGGGCCTGAAGCTTTCTTT | TRBJ1-1 | TRBV7-9 | TRBD1 | NA
CASGGRKLDIQYF | TGTGCCTCCGGGGGACGAAAATTGGACATTCAGTACTTC | TRBJ2-4 | TRBV11-3 | NA | NA
CASSESSGGNARVDTQYF | TGTGCCAGCAGTGAATCTAGCGGGGGGAACGCAAGAGTAGATACGCAGTATTTT | TRBJ2-3 | TRBV25-1 | TRBD2 | NA
CASSRQVYEQYF | TGTGCCAGCAGTCGACAGGTCTACGAGCAGTACTTC | TRBJ2-7 | TRBV2 | NA | NA
CASSFQGTSAYNEQFF | TGCGCCAGCAGCTTCCAGGGTACTAGCGCCTACAATGAGCAGTTCTTC | TRBJ2-1 | TRBV5-1 | TRBD2 | NA